This T cell receptor beta chain is drawn from a study of CD8+CD57+ T cells in acquired aplastic anemia. Patients who underwent sequencing had shown CD8+CD57+ cell expansion by flow cytometry. About this clonotype: Its specificity is unknown.

General study results and limits: Patients and controls shared around 30 CD8+ CDR3 sequences.

Genomic DNA was employed as the template in profiling TCR beta VDJ and CDR3. One entry per CDR3 protein results from TCRdb running MiXCR on the reads. The sample holds roughly 180,000 distinct CDR3 sequences; less than 65% are singletons and the top ten take about 42%. The sequence was collected from a human donor with aplastic anemia. The sample taken for sequencing was sorted CD4+, CD8+, or CD8+CD57+ T cells (not recorded which) from PBMCs.

CDR3 protein: CSGDRARSYNEQFF. The DNA for the CDR3 is TGCAGCGGTGACAGGGCCAGGTCCTACAATGAGCAGTTCTTC. V gene TRBV29-1 combines with J gene TRBJ2-1, with 7 bases that match TRBD1. The V gene end was trimmed by 7 bases and the J gene end by 1 base; junction bases not matched to a gene: 7. Looked up from germline, CDR1 is SQVTM and CDR2 is ANQGSEA. The length of the CDR3 is 14 residues.